The present T cell receptor beta chain was sequenced within a study of CD8+ T cells in alopecia areata. Background on the study: A regimen of oral tofacitinib, 5 to 10 mg twice daily, was given to treated patients.

Study-level results: Clonality was higher in lesional than normal scalp, especially in alopecia totalis/universalis. There were many expanded lesional clones persisting in scalp and blood during tofacitinib.

After removal of 3 bases from V and 1 base from J, the junction contained 7 bases not matched to a gene. The CDR3 has 15 amino acids. Germline CDR1 and CDR2: GTSNPN and SVGIG (reference sequence). Extracted RNA was reverse transcribed into cDNA, the sequencing template. The assay was immunoSEQ multiplex PCR, and TCRdb's table has in-frame clones only and misses some. Of around 200,000 clones in the sample, roughly 53% were seen once. Treatment described: oral pan-JAK inhibitor, 5-10 mg twice daily. Obtained from alopecia areata patients were lesional scalp punch biopsies along with peripheral blood. In this sample, this clone turned up a few times. What it binds is unknown.

Sample: CD8+ T cells sorted from blood, taken at week 24, from a patient treated with tofacitinib. This chain uses TRBV30 with TRBJ2-3; 7 positions agree with TRBD1. The sequence came from a human donor with alopecia areata. The CDR3 DNA sequence: TGTGCCTGGAGGTCCCCCGGACAGGGCACAGATACGCAGTATTTT. Protein: CAWRSPGQGTDTQYF.